Sequencing of this T cell receptor (beta chain) was carried out in a study of identical twins. Findings and limits, study-wide: For cord blood, abundant beta clonotypes had fewer insertions, unlike memory repertoires, which showed none.

MiXCR, applied by TCRdb to the 5' RACE reads, yields one record per CDR3 protein. The profile shows some 1,600,000 distinct CDR3 sequences, about 30% of them singletons. Germline-derived CDR1 and CDR2 are MNHNS and SASEGT. This CDR3 region has 13 residues. Trimming left V 4 bases short and J 5 bases short, with 11 bases between. Notes on this clonotype: Antigen unknown.

This chain uses TRBV6-1 with TRBJ1-2; D possibly corresponds to TRBD1 (5 bases). This receptor was obtained from a newborn girl in good health. The sequenced sample was cord blood. The CDR3: CASSVGTRYGYTF. CDR3 nucleotide sequence: TGTGCCAGCAGTGTCGGGACTAGATATGGCTACACCTTC.